This T cell receptor beta chain stems from a study of blood T cell repertoires in COVID-19. Study background: Some COVID-19 samples were acute and others convalescent; all came from the United States, Italy and Spain. Sample material is recorded as cDNA or gDNA derived from T cells, B-cell-depleted T cells, or PBMCs.

J was trimmed by 4 bases and V by 5 bases; bases with no gene match: 11. The CDR3 extends over 16 amino acids. The authors' processing: Cell counts per sample came from amplifying reference gene primers. Using immunoSEQ multiplex PCR, the repertoire was profiled, and TCRdb retains in-frame clones only, with some absent. That table is the source of V, J and clone size, and D and trimming were worked out from the DNA. Of roughly 260,000 clones listed, about 87% are singletons. The rearrangement links TRBV6-7 to TRBJ1-5; TRBD1 agrees at 7 bases. TRBV6-7 is an open reading frame whose function is uncertain. The sequence was obtained from a man in his 60s who had recovered from COVID-19. The sample taken for sequencing was peripheral blood. CDR3 protein: CASSRRGRFWNQPQHF. The CDR3 coding sequence is TGTGCCAGCAGTAGGAGGGGGCGATTTTGGAATCAGCCCCAGCATTTT.